A single count supports the clone carrying this TCR beta chain. Its antigen is undetermined. This sample stems from a study of early stage breast cancer tumors. As for the study in general: Samples were sequenced at 7.5 to 10-fold average coverage.

Study observations and caveats: Unsorted bulk genomic DNA sequencing lacked pairing and functional marker data. Most shared enriched TCRB sequences were commonly generated ones.

This CDR3 is 17 amino acids long. V lost 0 bases, J lost 0 bases, and 13 bases lay in between. Germline V gene sequence: CDR1 SGHNT, CDR2 YYREEE (reference sequence). Blood replicates held 0.5 ug DNA, tumor or normal breast around 1.5 ug, two each. Some clones are missing from TCRdb's copy, which holds only in-frame ones; the method was immunoSEQ multiplex PCR. The table shows more than 5,000 clones, with roughly 70% occurring only once. The gene calls are TRBV5-4 and TRBJ1-3; D ambiguous. The sequenced material came from breast tumor tissue. This clonotype was sampled from a person aged 55-75 years with breast cancer. The CDR3 sequence: CASSLAPDRSSGNTIYF. CDR3 nucleotide sequence: TGTGCCAGCAGCTTGGCTCCGGACCGGTCCTCTGGAAACACCATATATTTT.